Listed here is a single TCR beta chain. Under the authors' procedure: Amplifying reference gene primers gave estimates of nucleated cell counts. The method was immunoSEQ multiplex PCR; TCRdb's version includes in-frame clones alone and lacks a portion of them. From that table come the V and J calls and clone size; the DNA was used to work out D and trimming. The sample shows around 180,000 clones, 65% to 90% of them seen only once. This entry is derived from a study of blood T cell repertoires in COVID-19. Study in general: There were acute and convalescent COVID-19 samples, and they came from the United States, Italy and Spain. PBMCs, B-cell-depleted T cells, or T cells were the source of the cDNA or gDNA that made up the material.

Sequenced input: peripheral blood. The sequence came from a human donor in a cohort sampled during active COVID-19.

The CDR3 nucleotides are TGTGCCAGCAGTCCAGGACAGGGGGCGCCGTGGGAGACCCAGTACTTC. Protein product: CASSPGQGAPWETQYF. The V gene is TRBV25-1, the J gene TRBJ2-5; TRBD1 aligns across 11 bases. This CDR3 has 16 amino acids. V gave up 5 bases and J gave up 5 bases; unmatched junction bases: 10. Germline loops: CDR1 MGHDK, CDR2 SYGVNS.